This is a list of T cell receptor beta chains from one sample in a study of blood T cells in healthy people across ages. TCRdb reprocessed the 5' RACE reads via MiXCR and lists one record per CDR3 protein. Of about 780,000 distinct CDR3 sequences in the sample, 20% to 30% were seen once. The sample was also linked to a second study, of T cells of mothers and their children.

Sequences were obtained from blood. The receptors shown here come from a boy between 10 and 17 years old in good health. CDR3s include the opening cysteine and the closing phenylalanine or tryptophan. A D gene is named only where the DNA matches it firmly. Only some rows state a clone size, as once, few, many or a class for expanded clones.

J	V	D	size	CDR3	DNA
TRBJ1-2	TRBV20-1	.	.	CSSTGAGVGYTF	TGCAGCTCGACCGGGGCAGGGGTCGGCTACACCTTC
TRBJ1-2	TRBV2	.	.	CASSEDGRGNYGYTF	TGTGCCAGCAGTGAAGACGGTCGGGGGAACTATGGCTACACCTTC
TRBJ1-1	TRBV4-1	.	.	CASSLNPHGTEAFF	TGCGCCAGCAGTCTCAATCCGCACGGCACTGAAGCTTTCTTT
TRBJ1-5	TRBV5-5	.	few	CASSLDPGMRQPQHF	TGTGCCAGCAGCTTGGATCCGGGTATGAGGCAGCCCCAGCATTTT
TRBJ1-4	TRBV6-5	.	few	CASGGEAANEKLFF	TGTGCCAGTGGGGGAGAAGCCGCGAATGAAAAACTGTTTTTT
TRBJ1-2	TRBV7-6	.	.	CASSATGWGYGYTF	TGTGCCAGCAGCGCCACAGGCTGGGGATATGGCTACACCTTC
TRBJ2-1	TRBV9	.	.	CASSVMPYNEQFF	TGTGCCAGCAGCGTAATGCCCTACAATGAGCAGTTCTTC
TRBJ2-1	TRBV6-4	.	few	CASSDHCSTRRDNEQFF	TGTGCCAGCAGTGACCACTGTAGTACCAGGAGGGACAATGAGCAGTTCTTC
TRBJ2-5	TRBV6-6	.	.	CASSADSYQETQYF	TGTGCCAGCAGTGCAGACAGCTACCAAGAGACCCAGTACTTC
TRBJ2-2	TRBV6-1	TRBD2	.	CASSEGSGGDLTGELFF	TGTGCCAGCAGTGAGGGCAGCGGGGGGGACCTCACCGGGGAGCTGTTTTTT
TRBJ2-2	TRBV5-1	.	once	CASTVPGNPGELFF	TGCGCCAGCACAGTCCCAGGGAACCCCGGGGAGCTGTTTTTT
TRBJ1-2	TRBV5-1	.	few	CASSLGGGKNYGYTF	TGCGCCAGCAGCTTGGGCGGGGGCAAGAACTATGGCTACACCTTC
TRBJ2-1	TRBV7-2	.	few	CASSLWRGKQFF	TGTGCCAGCAGCTTATGGCGGGGTAAGCAGTTCTTC
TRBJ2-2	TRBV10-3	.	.	CAIRGRDITGELFF	TGTGCCATCAGGGGCCGGGACATCACCGGGGAGCTGTTTTTT
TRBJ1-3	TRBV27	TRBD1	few	CASSFPICDRGLPCSGNTIYF	TGTGCCAGCAGTTTTCCAATTTGCGACAGGGGGCTCCCTTGCTCTGGAAACACCATATATTTT
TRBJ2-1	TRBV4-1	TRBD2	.	CASSPLAGGREQFF	TGCGCCAGCAGCCCACTAGCGGGGGGGCGGGAGCAGTTCTTC
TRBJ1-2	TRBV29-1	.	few	CSVKPGQNNYGYTF	TGCAGCGTTAAGCCGGGACAAAACAACTATGGCTACACCTTC
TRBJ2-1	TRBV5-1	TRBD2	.	CASSLFQRGVYNEQFF	TGCGCCAGCAGCTTGTTTCAGCGGGGGGTCTACAATGAGCAGTTCTTC
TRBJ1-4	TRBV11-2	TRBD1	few	CASSPGTGGAGTEKLFF	TGTGCCAGCAGCCCGGGGACAGGGGGCGCGGGGACAGAAAAACTGTTTTTT
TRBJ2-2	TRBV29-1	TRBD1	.	CSVEGQGNPGELFF	TGCAGCGTTGAGGGACAGGGGAACCCCGGGGAGCTGTTTTTT
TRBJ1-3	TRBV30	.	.	CAWSVGMRSGNTIYF	TGTGCCTGGAGTGTAGGGATGCGCTCTGGAAACACCATATATTTT
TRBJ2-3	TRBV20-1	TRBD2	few	CSARTNPGLATDTQYF	TGCAGTGCTAGAACCAACCCGGGACTAGCAACAGATACGCAGTATTTT
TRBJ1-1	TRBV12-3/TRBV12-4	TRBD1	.	CASSWDRVVAFF	TGTGCCAGCAGTTGGGACAGGGTGGTAGCTTTCTTT
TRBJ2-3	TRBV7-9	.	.	CASSPPLNTDTQYF	TGTGCCAGCAGCCCCCCCTTGAACACAGATACGCAGTATTTT
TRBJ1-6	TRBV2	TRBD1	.	CASGGTANYNSPLHF	TGTGCCAGCGGCGGGACAGCAAACTATAATTCACCCCTCCACTTT
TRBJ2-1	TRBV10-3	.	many	CASGRPGRNNEQFF	TGTGCCTCCGGAAGGCCAGGGAGAAACAATGAGCAGTTCTTC
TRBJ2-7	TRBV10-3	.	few	CAISAQGGEQYF	TGTGCCATCAGTGCACAGGGTGGCGAGCAGTACTTC
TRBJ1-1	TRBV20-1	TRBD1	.	CSARDRRTGANTEAFF	TGCAGTGCTAGAGATCGGCGGACAGGGGCAAACACTGAAGCTTTCTTT
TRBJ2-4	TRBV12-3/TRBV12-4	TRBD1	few	CASSLRKGQGGNIQYF	TGTGCCAGCAGTTTACGCAAGGGACAGGGTGGAAACATTCAGTACTTC
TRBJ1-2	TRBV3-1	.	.	CASSQVGEGYGYTF	TGTGCCAGCAGCCAAGTTGGGGAGGGCTATGGCTACACCTTC
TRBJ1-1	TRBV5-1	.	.	CASSLRSTHGNTEAFF	TGCGCCAGCAGCTTGAGATCTACTCACGGGAACACTGAAGCTTTCTTT
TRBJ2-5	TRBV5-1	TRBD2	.	CASSSGTSGGASETQYF	TGCGCCAGCAGCTCGGGGACTAGCGGGGGGGCTTCGGAGACCCAGTACTTC
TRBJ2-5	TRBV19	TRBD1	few	CASRTSQGVEETQYF	TGTGCCAGTAGGACATCACAGGGGGTAGAAGAGACCCAGTACTTC
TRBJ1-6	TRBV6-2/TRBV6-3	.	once	CATRTVKPLHF	TGTGCCACCCGGACGGTAAAACCCCTCCACTTT
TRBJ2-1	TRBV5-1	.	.	CASSLAEAYNEQFF	TGCGCCAGCAGCTTGGCCGAAGCCTACAATGAGCAGTTCTTC
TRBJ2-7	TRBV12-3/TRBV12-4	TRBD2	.	CASSAGGVYEQYF	TGTGCCAGCAGTGCGGGAGGGGTCTACGAGCAGTACTTC
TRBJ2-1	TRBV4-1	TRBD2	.	CASSQDLGGGGYNEQFF	TGCGCCAGCAGCCAAGATCTGGGGGGGGGGGGATACAATGAGCAGTTCTTC
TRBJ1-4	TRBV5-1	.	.	CASSLRTANEKLFF	TGCGCCAGCAGCCTCCGGACAGCTAATGAAAAACTGTTTTTT
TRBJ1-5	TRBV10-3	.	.	CAISEEGGDQPQHF	TGTGCCATCAGTGAGGAGGGAGGGGATCAGCCCCAGCATTTT
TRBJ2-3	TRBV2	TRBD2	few	CASSLVREATDTQYF	TGTGCCAGCAGCTTAGTGCGGGAGGCTACAGATACGCAGTATTTT
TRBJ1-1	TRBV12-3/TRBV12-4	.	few	CASIPRGRAEAFF	TGTGCCAGCATCCCGCGAGGGCGTGCTGAAGCTTTCTTT
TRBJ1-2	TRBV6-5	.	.	CASSYSKTDSDGYTF	TGTGCCAGCAGTTACTCCAAAACCGACAGCGATGGCTACACCTTC
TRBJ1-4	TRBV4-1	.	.	CASSQDVRQGNEKLFF	TGCGCCAGCAGCCAAGACGTTCGGCAGGGTAATGAAAAACTGTTTTTT
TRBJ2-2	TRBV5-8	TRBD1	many	CASSLGTGVTGELFF	TGTGCCAGCAGCTTGGGGACAGGAGTCACCGGGGAGCTGTTTTTT
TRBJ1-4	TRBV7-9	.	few	CASSLAWDANEKLFF	TGTGCCAGCAGCTTAGCTTGGGACGCTAATGAAAAACTGTTTTTT
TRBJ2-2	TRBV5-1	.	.	CASSLEGGENTGELFF	TGCGCCAGCAGCTTGGAAGGGGGTGAGAACACCGGGGAGCTGTTTTTT